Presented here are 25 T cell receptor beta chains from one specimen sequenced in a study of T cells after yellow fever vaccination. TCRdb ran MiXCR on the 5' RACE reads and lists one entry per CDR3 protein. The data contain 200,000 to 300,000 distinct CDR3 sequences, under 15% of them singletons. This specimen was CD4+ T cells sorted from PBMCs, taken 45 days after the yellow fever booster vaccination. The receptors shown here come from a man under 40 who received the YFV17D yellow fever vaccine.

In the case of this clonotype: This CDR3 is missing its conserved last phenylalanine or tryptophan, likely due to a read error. CDR3: CASSVDRGSYNEQFL. CDR3 in DNA: TGTGCCAGCAGCGTAGATCGGGGTTCCTACAATGAGCAGTTCCTC. The chain employs TRBV9 and TRBJ2-1; weak D call: TRBD2 (5 bases). This CDR3 comprises 15 residues. The V end lost 0 bases, the J end lost 1 base, and 8 bases lay between the germline ends. Germline-derived CDR1 and CDR2 are SGDLS and YYNGEE.

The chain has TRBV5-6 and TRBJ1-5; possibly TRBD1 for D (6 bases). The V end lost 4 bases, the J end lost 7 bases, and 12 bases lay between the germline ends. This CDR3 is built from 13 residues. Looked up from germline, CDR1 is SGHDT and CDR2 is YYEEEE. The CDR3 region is CASSRRGNQPQHF. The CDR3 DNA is TGTGCCAGCAGCAGAAGGGGGAACCAGCCCCAGCATTTT.

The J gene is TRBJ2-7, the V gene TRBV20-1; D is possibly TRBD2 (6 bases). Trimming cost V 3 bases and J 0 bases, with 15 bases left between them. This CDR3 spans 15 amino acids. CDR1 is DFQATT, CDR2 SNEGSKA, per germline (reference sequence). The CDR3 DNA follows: TGCAGTGCTAGCCCTCGCGGGAAACCCTCCTACGAGCAGTACTTC. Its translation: CSASPRGKPSYEQYF.

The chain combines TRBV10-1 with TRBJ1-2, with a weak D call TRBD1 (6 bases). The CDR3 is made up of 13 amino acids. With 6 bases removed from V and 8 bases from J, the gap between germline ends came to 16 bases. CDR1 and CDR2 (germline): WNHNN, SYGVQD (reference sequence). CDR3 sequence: CASSGGTGKGYTF. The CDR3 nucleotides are TGCGCCAGCAGCGGGGGCACAGGGAAAGGCTACACCTTC.

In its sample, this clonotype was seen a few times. The CDR3 DNA follows: TGTGCCTGGAGTGTCGGACTTCCAGGGATCGGCGAAGAGACCCAGTACTTC. Amino acid sequence: CAWSVGLPGIGEETQYF. V is TRBV30 and J is TRBJ2-5; D is possibly TRBD1 or TRBD2 (5 bases each). This CDR3 spans 17 amino acids. Trimming took off 0 bases at V and 3 bases at J, with 20 bases between the two ends. Per the germline V gene, CDR1 is GTSNPN and CDR2 is SVGIG (reference sequence).

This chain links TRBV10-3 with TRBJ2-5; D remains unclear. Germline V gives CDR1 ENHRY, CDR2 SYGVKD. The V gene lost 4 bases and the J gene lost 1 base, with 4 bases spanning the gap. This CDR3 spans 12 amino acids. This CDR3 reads CAISGSQETQYF. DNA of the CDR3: TGTGCCATCAGTGGGTCCCAAGAGACCCAGTACTTC.

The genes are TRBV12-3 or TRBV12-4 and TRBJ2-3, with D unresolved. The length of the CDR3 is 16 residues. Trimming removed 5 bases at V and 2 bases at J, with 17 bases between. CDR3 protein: CASSPVTPAATDTQYF. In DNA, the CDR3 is TGTGCCAGCAGTCCGGTGACCCCGGCGGCCACAGATACGCAGTATTTT.

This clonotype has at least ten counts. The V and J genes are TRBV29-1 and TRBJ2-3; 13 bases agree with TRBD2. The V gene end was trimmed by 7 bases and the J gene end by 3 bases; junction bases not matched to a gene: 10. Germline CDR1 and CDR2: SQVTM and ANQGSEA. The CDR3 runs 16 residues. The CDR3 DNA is TGCAGCGCCTCGGGACTAGCGGGGTCTCGTACAGATACGCAGTATTTT. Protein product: CSASGLAGSRTDTQYF.

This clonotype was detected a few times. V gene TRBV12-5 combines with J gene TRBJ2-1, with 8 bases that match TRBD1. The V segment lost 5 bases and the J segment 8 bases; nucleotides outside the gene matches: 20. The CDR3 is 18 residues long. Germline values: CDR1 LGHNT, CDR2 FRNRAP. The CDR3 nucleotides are TGTGCTAGTGGTGGTAGTAGTAAGGACAGGGTTAGACTCGATGAGCAGTTCTTC. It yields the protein CASGGSSKDRVRLDEQFF.

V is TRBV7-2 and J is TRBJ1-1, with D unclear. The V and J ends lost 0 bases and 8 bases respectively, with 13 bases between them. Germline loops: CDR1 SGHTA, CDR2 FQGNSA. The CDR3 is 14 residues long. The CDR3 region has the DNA TGTGCCAGCAGCTTAGCGCTGACACCGACAGAAGCTTTCTTT. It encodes CASSLALTPTEAFF.

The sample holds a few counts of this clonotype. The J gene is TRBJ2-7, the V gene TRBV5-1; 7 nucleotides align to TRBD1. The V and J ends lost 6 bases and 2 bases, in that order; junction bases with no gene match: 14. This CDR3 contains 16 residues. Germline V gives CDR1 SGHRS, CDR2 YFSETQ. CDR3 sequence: CASKPSRGTATYEQYF. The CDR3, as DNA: TGCGCCAGCAAACCGAGCAGGGGGACGGCAACCTACGAGCAGTACTTC.

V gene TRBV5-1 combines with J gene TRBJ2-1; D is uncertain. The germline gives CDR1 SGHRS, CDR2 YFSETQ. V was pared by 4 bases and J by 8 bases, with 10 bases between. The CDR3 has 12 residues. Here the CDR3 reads CASSQRVDEQFF. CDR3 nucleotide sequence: TGCGCCAGCAGCCAAAGGGTTGATGAGCAGTTCTTC. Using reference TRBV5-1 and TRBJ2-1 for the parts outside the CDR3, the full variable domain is KAGVTQTPRYLIKTRGQQVTLSCSPISGHRSVSWYQQTPGQGLQFLFEYFSETQRNKGNFPGRFSGRQFSNSRSEMNVSTLELGDSALYLCASSQRVDEQFFGPGTRLTVL.

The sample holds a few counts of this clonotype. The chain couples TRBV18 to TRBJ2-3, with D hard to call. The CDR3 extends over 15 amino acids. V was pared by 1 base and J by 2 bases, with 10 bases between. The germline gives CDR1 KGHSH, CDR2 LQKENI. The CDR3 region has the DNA TGTGCCAGCTCACCACTTACTGGATTCACAGATACGCAGTATTTT. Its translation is CASSPLTGFTDTQYF.

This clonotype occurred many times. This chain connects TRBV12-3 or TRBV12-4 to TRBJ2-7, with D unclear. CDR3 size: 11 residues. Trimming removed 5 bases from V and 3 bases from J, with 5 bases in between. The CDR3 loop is CASSTLYEQYF. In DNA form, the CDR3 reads TGTGCCAGCAGTACCCTCTACGAGCAGTACTTC.

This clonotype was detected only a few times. CDR3 coding DNA: TGTGCCGGACAGGGCCCAAATGAAAAACTGTTTTTT. Translated, it gives CAGQGPNEKLFF. The gene calls are TRBV30 and TRBJ1-4, with 8 bases matching TRBD1. The CDR3 is 12 amino acids. Germline V gene lookup returns CDR1 GTSNPN and CDR2 SVGIG (reference sequence). The J segment lost 5 bases and the V segment lost 8 bases, leaving 4 bases of the junction unmatched.

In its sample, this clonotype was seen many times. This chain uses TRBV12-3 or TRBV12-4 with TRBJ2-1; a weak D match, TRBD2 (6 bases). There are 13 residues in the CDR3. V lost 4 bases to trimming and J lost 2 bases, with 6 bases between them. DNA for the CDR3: TGTGCCAGCAGTTCGGGAGCCTACAATGAGCAGTTCTTC. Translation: CASSSGAYNEQFF.

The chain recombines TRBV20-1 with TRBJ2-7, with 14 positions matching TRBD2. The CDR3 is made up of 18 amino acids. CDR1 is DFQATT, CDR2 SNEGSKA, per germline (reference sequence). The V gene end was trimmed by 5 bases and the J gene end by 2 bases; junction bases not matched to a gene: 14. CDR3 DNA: TGCAGTGCTCCAACCCGACTAGCGGGAGGGAAAAGGGCCTACGAGCAGTACTTC. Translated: CSAPTRLAGGKRAYEQYF.

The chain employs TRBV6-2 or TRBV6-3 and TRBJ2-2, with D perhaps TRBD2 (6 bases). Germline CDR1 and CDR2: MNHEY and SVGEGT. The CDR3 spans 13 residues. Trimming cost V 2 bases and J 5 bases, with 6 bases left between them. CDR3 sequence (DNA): TGTGCCAGCAGTTACGGGACTACCGGGGAGCTGTTTTTT. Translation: CASSYGTTGELFF.

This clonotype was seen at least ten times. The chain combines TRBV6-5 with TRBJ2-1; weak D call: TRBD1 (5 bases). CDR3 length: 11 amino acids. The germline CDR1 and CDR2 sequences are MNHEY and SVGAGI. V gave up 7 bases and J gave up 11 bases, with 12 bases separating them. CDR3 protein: CASTQGTKQFF. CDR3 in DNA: TGTGCCAGCACTCAGGGTACAAAGCAGTTCTTC.

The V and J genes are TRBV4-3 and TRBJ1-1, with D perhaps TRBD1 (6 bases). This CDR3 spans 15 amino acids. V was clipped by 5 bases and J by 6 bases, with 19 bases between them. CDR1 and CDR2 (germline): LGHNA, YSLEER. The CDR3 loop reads CASSYGGGLWAEAFF. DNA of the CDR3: TGCGCCAGCAGCTACGGGGGCGGGCTTTGGGCTGAAGCTTTCTTT.

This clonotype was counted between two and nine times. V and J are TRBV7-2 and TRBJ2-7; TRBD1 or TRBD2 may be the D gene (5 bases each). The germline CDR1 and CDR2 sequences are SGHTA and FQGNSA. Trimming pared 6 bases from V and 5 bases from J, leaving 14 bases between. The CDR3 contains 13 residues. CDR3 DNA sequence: TGTGCCAGCAGTCCTGTACGGGGCCACGAGCAGTACTTC. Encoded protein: CASSPVRGHEQYF. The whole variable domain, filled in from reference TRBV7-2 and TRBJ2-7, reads GAGVSQSPSNKVTEKGKDVELRCDPISGHTALYWYRQSLGQGLEFLIYFQGNSAPDKSGLPSDRFSAERTGGSVSTLTIQRTQQEDSAVYLCASSPVRGHEQYFGPGTRLTVT.

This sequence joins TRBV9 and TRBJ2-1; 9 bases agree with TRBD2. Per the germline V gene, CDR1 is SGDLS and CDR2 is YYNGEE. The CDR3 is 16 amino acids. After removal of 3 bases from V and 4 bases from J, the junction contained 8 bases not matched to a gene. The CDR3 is CASSGSSGAFYNEQFF. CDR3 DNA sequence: TGTGCCAGCAGCGGCTCTAGCGGGGCCTTTTACAATGAGCAGTTCTTC.

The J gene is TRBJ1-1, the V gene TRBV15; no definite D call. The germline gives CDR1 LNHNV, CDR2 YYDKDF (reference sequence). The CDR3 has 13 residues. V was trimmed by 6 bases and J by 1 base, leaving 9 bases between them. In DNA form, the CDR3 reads TGTGCCACCAGGTTCCCATCGAACACTGAAGCTTTCTTT. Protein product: CATRFPSNTEAFF.

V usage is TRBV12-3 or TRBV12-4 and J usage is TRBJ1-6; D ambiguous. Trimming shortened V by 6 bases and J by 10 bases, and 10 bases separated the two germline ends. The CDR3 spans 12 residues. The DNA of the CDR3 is TGTGCCAGCAGGGATGAGTACTCACCCCTCCACTTT. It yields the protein CASRDEYSPLHF.

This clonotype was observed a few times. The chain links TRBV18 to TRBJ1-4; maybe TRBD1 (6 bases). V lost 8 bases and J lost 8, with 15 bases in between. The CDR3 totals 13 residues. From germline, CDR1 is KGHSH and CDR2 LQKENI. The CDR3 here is CASGTGLEEKLFF. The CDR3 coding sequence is TGTGCCAGCGGAACAGGGTTGGAAGAAAAACTGTTTTTT.